This T cell receptor (beta chain) was sequenced in a study of CD8 T cells in Susac syndrome. Treatment-naive patients with stable or active relapsing-remitting disease served as multiple sclerosis controls. Negative isolation was used for CD8+ and CD4+ T cells, and FACS enrichment was applied to TEMRA cells. Random hexamers were used to reverse transcribe an amount of about 0.45 to 1 ug RNA. Across 54 Vbeta and 13 Jbeta, immunoSEQ multiplex PCR amplified TCR beta CDR3. MiXCR, run by TCRdb on the immunoSEQ multiplex PCR reads, gives a single entry per CDR3 protein. This sample yields around 180,000 distinct CDR3 sequences, of which 95% are seen a single time; 0.093% belongs to the top ten. Germline loops: CDR1 SGDLS, CDR2 YYNGEE. The length of the CDR3 is 14 residues. The V gene lost 2 bases and the J gene lost 8 bases, with 14 bases spanning the gap.

The chain has TRBV9 and TRBJ2-1; perhaps D is TRBD1 or TRBD2 (7 bases each). The specimen sequenced was CD4+ T cells from PBMCs. The clonotype originates from a human donor with multiple sclerosis. CDR3 coding DNA: TGTGCCAGCAGCGTTCGACAGGGAGGGTATGAGCAGTTCTTC. This sequence encodes CASSVRQGGYEQFF.